Below, 22 T cell receptor beta chains from the same sample are listed, as sequenced in a study of OX40 agonist ivuxolimab in advanced cancers. The protocol used for the library was the immunoSEQ multiplex PCR assay. TCRdb provides this immuneACCESS table in a form limited to in-frame rearrangements. Some clones are lacking; in checked studies, under half of them reflect an unresolved V gene, and why the rest are absent is not known. The sample contains 50,000 to 65,000 clones, approximately 86% of them found a single time. Jointly, the top ten make up over 2.5% of the sample. The specimen comprised CD4+ or CD8+ T cells sorted from blood, sampled in a trial of the OX40 agonist ivuxolimab. The receptors stem from an adult with an advanced solid tumor such as melanoma, head and neck, liver or kidney cancer.

J is TRBJ2-7 and V is TRBV18, with no clear D. Trimming took 1 base from V and 1 from J, leaving 8 bases between them. Germline V gene sequence: CDR1 KGHSH, CDR2 LQKENI. This CDR3 has 14 amino acids. CDR3: CASSPRLGSYEQYF. The CDR3 DNA is TGTGCCAGCTCACCACGTCTGGGTTCCTACGAGCAGTACTTC.

This clone was recorded once. This chain uses TRBV18 with TRBJ2-2; D is uncertain. Germline V gene sequence: CDR1 KGHSH, CDR2 LQKENI. This CDR3 comprises 15 residues. The V end lost 0 bases, the J end lost 4 bases, and 9 bases lay between the germline ends. The CDR3 loop is CASSPPQRLTGELFF. CDR3 bases: TGTGCCAGCTCACCACCCCAGAGACTCACCGGGGAGCTGTTTTTT.

This clone has a single count. J is TRBJ1-2 and V is TRBV14; D not certain. Trimming took 1 base from V and 0 from J, leaving 9 bases between them. This CDR3 has 15 amino acids. The germline gives CDR1 SGHDN, CDR2 FVKESK. The CDR3 loop is CASSQVTGSNYGYTF. The CDR3 DNA reads as TGTGCCAGCAGCCAAGTAACCGGTTCTAACTATGGCTACACCTTC.

The V and J genes are TRBV5-5 and TRBJ1-3, with unresolved D. Deletions cut 0 bases from V and 2 bases from J, with 15 bases between. CDR3 length equals 17 residues. The germline V gene has CDR1 SGHKS and CDR2 YYEKEE (reference sequence). This CDR3 is CASSLAGNSQAGNTIYF. The CDR3 DNA reads TGTGCCAGCAGCTTGGCGGGGAACTCCCAAGCTGGAAACACCATATATTTT.

The CDR3 here is CASSQDPTDTQYF. The CDR3 DNA is TGTGCCAGCAGCCAGGACCCTACAGATACGCAGTATTTT. The chain employs TRBV5-4 and TRBJ2-3; D unclear. This CDR3 region has 13 residues. Germline V gene sequence: CDR1 SGHNT, CDR2 YYREEE (reference sequence). Trimming stripped 4 bases from V and 3 bases from J, with 9 bases between.

The chain combines TRBV5-1 with TRBJ1-2, with D hard to call. Deletions cut 4 bases from V and 6 bases from J, with 16 bases between. CDR1 is SGHRS, CDR2 YFSETQ, per germline. The CDR3 is made up of 14 amino acids. The CDR3 protein is CASSPHPEDHGYTF. The CDR3 DNA reads TGCGCCAGCAGCCCCCACCCAGAGGATCATGGCTACACCTTC.

The rearrangement uses TRBV4-1 and TRBJ2-5; no firm D call. Germline CDR1 is MGHRA and CDR2 is YSYEKL. The V end was cut by 4 bases, the J end by 4 bases, with 25 bases between. The CDR3 totals 18 residues. CDR3 region: CASSRTPVSGGSGETQYF. The CDR3 DNA is TGCGCCAGCAGCCGCACACCAGTATCCGGTGGATCGGGAGAGACCCAGTACTTC.

The chain recombines TRBV9 with TRBJ2-3; D unclear. The V end lost 2 bases, the J end lost 2 bases, and 12 bases lay between the germline ends. Germline V gene sequence: CDR1 SGDLS, CDR2 YYNGEE. This CDR3 has 15 amino acids. The CDR3 reads CASSVDGPPTDTQYF. As DNA, the CDR3 is TGTGCCAGCAGCGTCGATGGACCTCCCACAGATACGCAGTATTTT. The full variable domain, with the rest looked up from reference TRBV9 and TRBJ2-3, is DSGVTQTPKHLITATGQRVTLRCSPRSGDLSVYWYQQSLDQGLQFLIQYYNGEERAKGNILERFSAQQFPDLHSELNLSSLELGDSALYFCASSVDGPPTDTQYFGPGTRLTVL.

The J gene is TRBJ1-1, the V gene TRBV5-4; D is undetermined. Looked up from germline, CDR1 is SGHNT and CDR2 is YYREEE (reference sequence). Trimming cost V 6 bases and J 6 bases, with 18 bases left between them. This CDR3 region has 14 residues. CDR3 nucleotide sequence: TGTGCCAGCAAGATCTACGGGCCTGGGGCTGAAGCTTTCTTT. Amino acids: CASKIYGPGAEAFF. The full variable domain, rest sourced from reference TRBV5-4 and TRBJ1-1, is ETGVTQSPTHLIKTRGQQVTLRCSSQSGHNTVSWYQQALGQGPQFIFQYYREEENGRGNFPPRFSGLQFPNYSSELNVNALELDDSALYLCASKIYGPGAEAFFGQGTRLTVV.

The chain employs TRBV7-9 and TRBJ1-1; D call uncertain. V lost 5 bases, J lost 0 bases, and 13 bases lay in between. The CDR3 spans 15 residues. Germline-derived CDR1 and CDR2 are SEHNR and FQNEAQ (reference sequence). Here the CDR3 reads CASSPEKSMNTEAFF. CDR3 nucleotide sequence: TGTGCCAGCAGCCCTGAGAAAAGCATGAACACTGAAGCTTTCTTT.

The chain employs TRBV5-1 and TRBJ2-1; 11 bases line up with TRBD2. The CDR3 spans 18 residues. The germline V gene encodes CDR1 SGHRS and CDR2 YFSETQ. The ends lost 5 bases at V and 1 base at J; junction bases unmatched: 11. CDR3 coding DNA: TGCGCCAGCAGAAAGGGACTAGCGGTTTTAGGGTCCTACAATGAGCAGTTCTTC. It is translated as CASRKGLAVLGSYNEQFF.

V gene TRBV7-2 combines with J gene TRBJ2-3; tentatively, D is TRBD1 (6 bases). V lost 4 bases and J 3 bases, leaving 14 bases between the germline ends. This CDR3 region has 15 residues. Per germline, CDR1 SGHTA and CDR2 FQGNSA. CDR3 nucleotide sequence: TGTGCCAGCAGCTCTCTACAGGGTCGGACAGATACGCAGTATTTT. This sequence encodes CASSSLQGRTDTQYF.

This chain joins TRBV11-1 and TRBJ2-2; TRBD1 or TRBD2 may be the D gene (5 bases each). The CDR3 extends over 13 amino acids. Germline V lookup: CDR1 SGHAT, CDR2 FQDESV (reference sequence). V shed 4 bases and J shed 7 bases, with 10 bases lying between them. The CDR3 coding sequence is TGTGCCAGCAGCTGGTGGGGGAGCGGGGAGCTGTTTTTT. Translation: CASSWWGSGELFF. The whole variable domain, filled in from reference TRBV11-1 and TRBJ2-2, reads EAEVAQSPRYKITEKSQAVAFWCDPISGHATLYWYRQILGQGPELLVQFQDESVVDDSQLPKDRFSAERLKGVDSTLKIQPAELGDSAMYLCASSWWGSGELFFGEGSRLTVL.

The chain employs TRBV25-1 and TRBJ1-2; maybe TRBD1 (6 bases). The CDR3 length is 14 residues. Trimming took 3 bases from V and 4 from J, leaving 12 bases between them. CDR1 is MGHDK, CDR2 SYGVNS, per germline. CDR3 residues: CASSDQGRGYGYTF. The CDR3 DNA reads TGTGCCAGCAGTGACCAGGGCAGGGGCTATGGCTACACCTTC.

The gene calls are TRBV18 and TRBJ2-1; D gene ambiguous. This CDR3 has 13 residues. V lost 6 bases, J lost 3 bases, and 9 bases lay in between. Germline values: CDR1 KGHSH, CDR2 LQKENI. CDR3 nucleotide sequence: TGTGCCAGCTCTAGAGTAGGCTACAATGAGCAGTTCTTC. Protein product: CASSRVGYNEQFF. The full variable domain, its missing parts supplied by reference TRBV18 and TRBJ2-1, is NAGVMQNPRHLVRRRGQEARLRCSPMKGHSHVYWYRQLPEEGLKFMVYLQKENIIDESGMPKERFSAEFPKEGPSILRIQQVVRGDSAAYFCASSRVGYNEQFFGPGTRLTVL.

The CDR3 loop reads CASSPSSGTRYSNQPQHF. CDR3 sequence (DNA): TGTGCCAGCAGCCCATCATCCGGGACAAGATATAGCAATCAGCCCCAGCATTTT. The chain has TRBV2 and TRBJ1-5; TRBD1 might be the D (6 bases). CDR3 size: 18 residues. V was cut by 6 bases and J by 0 bases, with 21 bases left in between. Germline CDR1 SNHLY, CDR2 FYNNEI.

The chain recombines TRBV13 with TRBJ2-2; 8 bases align to TRBD1. The CDR3 extends over 16 amino acids. Germline V gives CDR1 PRHDT, CDR2 FYEKMQ (reference sequence). With 3 bases clipped from V and 4 bases from J, the junction kept 7 bases outside the gene matches. The CDR3, as DNA: TGTGCCAGCAGCTTCCGGCAGGGGGCCGGCACCGGGGAGCTGTTTTTT. It codes for CASSFRQGAGTGELFF. The complete variable domain, with remaining parts taken from reference TRBV13 and TRBJ2-2, reads AAGVIQSPRHLIKEKRETATLKCYPIPRHDTVYWYQQGPGQDPQFLISFYEKMQSDKGSIPDRFSAQQFSDYHSELNMSSLELGDSALYFCASSFRQGAGTGELFFGEGSRLTVL.

This chain joins TRBV7-9 and TRBJ2-3; TRBD1 matches at 8 bases. CDR3 length: 17 amino acids. CDR1 and CDR2 from the germline V gene are SEHNR and FQNEAQ (reference sequence). V was pared by 0 bases and J by 7 bases, with 12 bases of the junction left unmatched. The CDR3 sequence: CASSLARQGAWRNTQYF. CDR3 bases: TGTGCCAGCAGCTTAGCGCGGCAGGGGGCTTGGCGGAATACGCAGTATTTT.

This chain connects TRBV19 to TRBJ2-1, with D hard to call. Germline CDR1 and CDR2: LNHDA and SQIVND (reference sequence). V lost 5 bases to trimming and J lost 2 bases, with 10 bases between them. This CDR3 has 14 amino acids. CDR3 nucleotide sequence: TGTGCCAGTAGTCACCCACGGGCCTACAATGAGCAGTTCTTC. Translation: CASSHPRAYNEQFF.

This clone was observed a handful of times. The chain recombines TRBV25-1 with TRBJ2-5; 7 nucleotides align to TRBD1. V gave up 0 bases and J gave up 1 base; unmatched junction bases: 2. Germline loops: CDR1 MGHDK, CDR2 SYGVNS. The CDR3 totals 15 residues. CDR3 region: CASSEYNRGQETQYF. The CDR3 DNA reads TGTGCCAGCAGTGAATATAACAGGGGCCAAGAGACCCAGTACTTC.

V and J are TRBV6-5 and TRBJ1-2; 8 nucleotides align to TRBD1. From germline, CDR1 is MNHEY and CDR2 SVGAGI. J was trimmed by 3 bases and V by 0 bases; bases with no gene match: 3. The CDR3 consists of 15 residues. The CDR3 bases are TGTGCCAGCAGTTACTCCTACAGGGGGGACTATGGCTACACCTTC. Its translation is CASSYSYRGDYGYTF.

This clone was counted a single time. This chain uses TRBV19 with TRBJ2-7, with a possible D match to TRBD1 (6 bases). Germline V gene lookup returns CDR1 LNHDA and CDR2 SQIVND (reference sequence). V shed 8 bases and J shed 1 base, with 9 bases lying between them. This CDR3 spans 12 amino acids. This CDR3 reads CASSGQSYEQYF. CDR3 in DNA: TGTGCCAGTTCAGGACAGTCCTACGAGCAGTACTTC.